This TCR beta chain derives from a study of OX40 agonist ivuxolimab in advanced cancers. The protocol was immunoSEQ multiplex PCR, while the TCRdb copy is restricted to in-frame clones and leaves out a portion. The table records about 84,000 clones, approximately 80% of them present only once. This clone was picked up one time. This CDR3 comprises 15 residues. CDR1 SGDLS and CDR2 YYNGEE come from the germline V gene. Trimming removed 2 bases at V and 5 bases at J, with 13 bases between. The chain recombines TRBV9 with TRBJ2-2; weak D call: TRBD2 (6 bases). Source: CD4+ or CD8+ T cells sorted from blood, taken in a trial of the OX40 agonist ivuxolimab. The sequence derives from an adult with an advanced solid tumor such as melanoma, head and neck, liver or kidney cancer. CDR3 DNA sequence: TGTGCCAGCAGCGTGGAACTAGCTAAGACCGGGGAGCTGTTTTTT. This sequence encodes CASSVELAKTGELFF.